The clone carrying this TCR beta chain was recorded only once. The sample is drawn from a study of blood T cell repertoires in COVID-19. On the study more broadly: The cDNA or gDNA used as material had been derived from T cells, B-cell-depleted T cells, or PBMCs.

This CDR3 comprises 16 residues. Germline lookup yields CDR1 SNHLY and CDR2 FYNNEI. V was pared by 8 bases and J by 4 bases, with 14 bases of the junction left unmatched. Using immunoSEQ multiplex PCR, the repertoire was profiled, and TCRdb retains in-frame clones only, with some absent. Of more than 70,000 clones in the sample, about 87% were seen once. The receptor was derived from a human donor in a cohort sampled during active COVID-19. The material sequenced was peripheral blood. This sequence joins TRBV2 and TRBJ2-3, with TRBD2 matching over 8 bases. The CDR3 spells CASLRGVAGIADTQYF. Here the CDR3 DNA reads TGTGCCAGCCTCCGAGGGGTAGCGGGAATCGCAGATACGCAGTATTTT.